This TCR beta chain was documented in a study of identical twins. A single record per CDR3 protein comes from TCRdb applying MiXCR to the 5' RACE reads. The sample consists of 1.5 million to 2 million distinct CDR3 sequences, 25% to 35% of them appearing once. Germline V lookup: CDR1 DFQATT, CDR2 SNEGSKA (reference sequence). The ends were cut back, 2 bases at V and 4 bases at J, with 9 bases in the middle. The CDR3 runs to 13 residues. The receptor's source is a newborn girl in good health. Input material: cord blood. The chain is built from TRBV20-1 and TRBJ2-1; D unclear. DNA of the CDR3: TGCAGTGCTAGAAAGCCCGGTTACAATGAGCAGTTCTTC. It yields the protein CSARKPGYNEQFF.